The 32 T cell receptor beta chains presented below share a single source sample, sequenced in a study of T-cell memory formation after mild COVID-19. TCRdb used MiXCR to reprocess the 5' RACE reads, holding one entry per CDR3 protein. The repertoire has roughly 600,000 distinct CDR3 sequences, 15% to 20% of them found once; the top ten carry more than 10%. The specimen was PBMCs or a T cell subset sorted from them (not recorded which). The receptors were sampled from an adult woman who had mild COVID-19 (a few samples of this study predate the infection). Cell type and time point are not known.

This clonotype has just a few counts. The rearrangement uses TRBV14 and TRBJ2-6; 9 bases line up with TRBD2. With V trimmed by 9 bases and J by 3 bases, 9 bases remained unmatched. This CDR3 region has 16 residues. Germline values: CDR1 SGHDN, CDR2 FVKESK. CDR3 bases: TGTGCCAGTACTAGCGGGCGAGGCCGTGGGGCCAACGTCCTGACTTTC. Residues: CASTSGRGRGANVLTF.

This clonotype was seen a few times. The rearrangement links TRBV14 to TRBJ2-1, with D uncertain. Per germline, CDR1 SGHDN and CDR2 FVKESK. CDR3 length: 14 residues. The germline V and J ends were trimmed by 4 bases and 5 bases, with 12 bases remaining between them. As DNA, the CDR3 is TGTGCCAGCAGCCCAAGACCGGCGGACAATGAGCAGTTCTTC. Translating gives CASSPRPADNEQFF.

This clonotype was observed a handful of times. The chain has TRBV7-2 and TRBJ2-1; TRBD1 matches at 7 bases. Trimming removed 5 bases from V and 3 bases from J; junction bases left unmatched: 7. CDR1 is SGHTA and CDR2 is FQGNSA in the germline V gene. This CDR3 is built from 15 residues. The chain's CDR3 is CASSPTGVLYNEQFF. In nucleotides, the CDR3 is TGTGCCAGCAGCCCCACAGGGGTACTCTACAATGAGCAGTTCTTC.

This clonotype occurred a few times. The DNA of the CDR3 is TGTGCCAGCTCTCCCAATCGAGACTATGAGCAGTTCTTC. Its translation is CASSPNRDYEQFF. The rearrangement joins TRBV18 to TRBJ2-1, with D uncertain. CDR1 is KGHSH, CDR2 LQKENI, per germline. The CDR3 sequence is 13 residues long. Trimming left V 6 bases short and J 8 bases short, with 14 bases between.

The chain carries TRBV29-1 and TRBJ2-3; unclear D gene. The germline gives CDR1 SQVTM, CDR2 ANQGSEA. V was clipped by 3 bases and J by 4 bases, with 17 bases between them. CDR3 size: 15 residues. CDR3 sequence reads: CSVDRQQHTPDTQYF. The CDR3 nucleotides are TGCAGCGTTGACCGTCAGCAGCACACGCCAGATACGCAGTATTTT.

The chain is built from TRBV7-2 and TRBJ1-2; weak D call: TRBD1 (6 bases). CDR3 length: 14 residues. Germline V gene data show CDR1 as SGHTA and CDR2 as FQGNSA. Deletions cut 5 bases from V and 8 bases from J, with 18 bases between. CDR3 loop: CASSPQTTGMGYTF. The CDR3 nucleotides read TGTGCCAGCAGCCCACAGACGACAGGAATGGGCTACACCTTC.

The sample holds a few counts of this clonotype. The chain has TRBV11-3 and TRBJ2-3; 12 bases are shared with TRBD2. V shed 2 bases, J shed 3 bases, and the junction held 9 bases outside the gene matches. Germline loops: CDR1 SGHNT, CDR2 YENEEA. The CDR3 sequence is 18 residues long. The CDR3 sequence is CASSLTILAGGRTDTQYF. Written as DNA, the CDR3 is TGTGCCAGCAGCTTAACGATCCTAGCGGGAGGGCGTACAGATACGCAGTATTTT.

In this sample, this clonotype turned up a few times. The genes are TRBV7-8 and TRBJ2-3, with D possibly matching TRBD1 (5 bases). The CDR3 loop spans 15 amino acids. V was pared by 7 bases and J by 1 base, with 15 bases between. The germline V gene encodes CDR1 SGHVS and CDR2 FQNEAQ. CDR3 sequence reads: CASNRWGGRTDTQYF. The CDR3 nucleotides read TGTGCCAGCAACAGATGGGGCGGCCGCACAGATACGCAGTATTTT.

In this sample, this clonotype turned up a few times. The chain carries TRBV27 and TRBJ2-7; D uncertain. The V and J ends lost 4 bases and 3 bases respectively, with 19 bases between them. CDR3 size: 16 residues. CDR1 MNHEY and CDR2 SMNVEV come from the germline V gene (reference sequence). The CDR3 protein is CASSSHNPMGFYEQYF. CDR3 bases: TGTGCCAGCAGTTCCCACAATCCTATGGGTTTCTACGAGCAGTACTTC.

This sequence joins TRBV12-3 or TRBV12-4 and TRBJ1-1; 8 bases are a match to TRBD1. J gave up 4 bases and V 3 bases, and 4 bases lay outside the gene matches. The CDR3 runs 14 residues. The chain's CDR3 is CASSFTGGATEAFF. CDR3 coding DNA: TGTGCCAGCAGTTTTACAGGGGGGGCCACTGAAGCTTTCTTT.

There are a few counts of this clonotype. The V call is TRBV5-4, the J call TRBJ1-1, with TRBD1 matching over 9 bases. Germline V gene lookup returns CDR1 SGHNT and CDR2 YYREEE (reference sequence). The CDR3 covers 14 residues. J lost 4 bases, V lost 2 bases, and 3 bases had no gene match. Written as DNA, the CDR3 is TGTGCCAGCAGCTTCGGGACAGGGACCACTGAAGCTTTCTTT. The encoded protein is CASSFGTGTTEAFF.

This chain links TRBV5-5 with TRBJ1-5; 7 nucleotides line up with TRBD1. Losses at the gene ends were 2 bases for V and 2 bases for J; bases not matched to a gene: 13. In germline, CDR1 is SGHKS, CDR2 YYEKEE (reference sequence). This CDR3 region has 18 residues. This CDR3 is CASSLEQGNRLGNQPQHF. Written as DNA, the CDR3 is TGTGCCAGCAGCTTAGAACAGGGGAATCGTTTGGGCAATCAGCCCCAGCATTTT.

The chain combines TRBV7-9 with TRBJ1-2; 8 bases match TRBD1. V trimming: 5 bases; J trimming: 3 bases; junction bases outside the gene matches: 8. Germline V gives CDR1 SEHNR, CDR2 FQNEAQ (reference sequence). The CDR3 covers 15 residues. The CDR3 region is CASSIRQGQDYGYTF. DNA for the CDR3: TGTGCCAGCAGCATAAGACAGGGGCAGGACTATGGCTACACCTTC.

The gene calls are TRBV5-8 and TRBJ2-2, with no clear D. With 0 bases removed from V and 1 base from J, the gap between germline ends came to 7 bases. CDR3 size: 15 residues. CDR1 and CDR2 (germline): SGHTS, YDEGEE. DNA of the CDR3: TGTGCCAGCAGCTTGGTGGAAGTGAACACCGGGGAGCTGTTTTTT. Translation gives CASSLVEVNTGELFF. The full variable domain, in which reference TRBV5-8 and TRBJ2-2 provide the parts outside the CDR3, is EAGVTQSPTHLIKTRGQQATLRCSPISGHTSVYWYQQALGLGLQFLLWYDEGEERNRGNFPPRFSGRQFPNYSSELNVNALELEDSALYLCASSLVEVNTGELFFGEGSRLTVL.

The chain is built from TRBV5-1 and TRBJ2-2, with 9 nucleotides matching TRBD1. Unmatched junction bases numbered 7, after V lost 4 bases and J lost 6 bases. CDR1 is SGHRS, CDR2 YFSETQ, per germline. The CDR3 runs 15 residues. CDR3 sequence: CASSPGTGSSGELFF. The CDR3, as DNA: TGCGCCAGCAGCCCCGGGACAGGGTCCTCCGGGGAGCTGTTTTTT.

There are a few counts of this clonotype. The rearrangement links TRBV7-2 to TRBJ1-1, with a possible D match to TRBD1 (5 bases). V lost 2 bases and J lost 0, with 7 bases in between. CDR1 is SGHTA, CDR2 FQGNSA, per germline. The CDR3 spans 14 residues. The CDR3 DNA follows: TGTGCCAGCAGCTTATTACAGGTGAACACTGAAGCTTTCTTT. Its protein product is CASSLLQVNTEAFF. Filled out from reference TRBV7-2 and TRBJ1-1, the complete variable domain reads GAGVSQSPSNKVTEKGKDVELRCDPISGHTALYWYRQSLGQGLEFLIYFQGNSAPDKSGLPSDRFSAERTGGSVSTLTIQRTQQEDSAVYLCASSLLQVNTEAFFGQGTRLTVV.

The table lists this clonotype with a few counts. The chain joins TRBV14 to TRBJ2-3; 7 positions match TRBD1. The CDR3 length is 16 residues. Germline V gene sequence: CDR1 SGHDN, CDR2 FVKESK. Unmatched junction bases numbered 10, after V lost 4 bases and J lost 3 bases. CDR3 in amino acids: CASSPTDRRLTDTQYF. CDR3 sequence (DNA): TGTGCCAGCAGCCCGACGGACAGGCGATTAACAGATACGCAGTATTTT.

This clonotype has just a few counts. This chain uses TRBV5-1 with TRBJ2-2, with TRBD2 identical over 7 bases. Germline V gives CDR1 SGHRS, CDR2 YFSETQ. The V gene end was trimmed by 4 bases and the J gene end by 6 bases; junction bases not matched to a gene: 12. This CDR3 is 16 amino acids long. The chain's CDR3 is CASSPFGLVGAGELFF. The CDR3 region has the DNA TGCGCCAGCAGCCCTTTTGGACTAGTTGGCGCCGGGGAGCTGTTTTTT. The variable domain in full, with the rest retrieved from reference TRBV5-1 and TRBJ2-2, is KAGVTQTPRYLIKTRGQQVTLSCSPISGHRSVSWYQQTPGQGLQFLFEYFSETQRNKGNFPGRFSGRQFSNSRSEMNVSTLELGDSALYLCASSPFGLVGAGELFFGEGSRLTVL.

V usage is TRBV30 and J usage is TRBJ2-2; 8 bases align to TRBD1. The CDR3 contains 16 residues. Germline-derived CDR1 and CDR2 are GTSNPN and SVGIG (reference sequence). V gave up 2 bases and J gave up 2 bases; unmatched junction bases: 7. CDR3 residues: CAWSRVQGANTGELFF. As DNA, the CDR3 is TGTGCCTGGAGTCGCGTTCAGGGGGCAAACACCGGGGAGCTGTTTTTT.

CDR3 sequence: CASSTRRGSGGLVNEQFF. The CDR3 DNA sequence: TGTGCCAGCAGCACCAGGCGGGGAAGCGGGGGTCTGGTGAATGAGCAGTTCTTC. V and J are TRBV5-5 and TRBJ2-1, with 8 bases lining up with TRBD2. Germline assignment: CDR1 SGHKS and CDR2 YYEKEE (reference sequence). Trimming took 4 bases from V and 7 from J; bases not matched to a gene: 19. The CDR3 is 18 residues long.

The chain joins TRBV20-1 to TRBJ1-2; D is possibly TRBD1 (5 bases). Germline V gives CDR1 DFQATT, CDR2 SNEGSKA (reference sequence). The V end lost 6 bases, the J end lost 5 bases, and 19 bases lay between the germline ends. This CDR3 contains 14 residues. The CDR3 sequence is CSATRGRLRYGYTF. The DNA for the CDR3 is TGCAGTGCCACGCGGGGGAGACTCCGGTATGGCTACACCTTC.

This clonotype came up a few times. The chain links TRBV12-3 or TRBV12-4 to TRBJ2-3; possibly TRBD2 for D (6 bases). This CDR3 is built from 14 residues. V lost 5 bases, J lost 4 bases, and 13 bases lay in between. The CDR3 loop reads CASSPGDSPDTQYF. The CDR3 DNA is TGTGCCAGCAGTCCGGGGGACTCCCCAGATACGCAGTATTTT.

The chain employs TRBV15 and TRBJ2-4; perhaps D is TRBD1 or TRBD2 (5 bases each). V gave up 0 bases and J gave up 2 bases, with 17 bases separating them. The CDR3 length is 18 residues. Germline values: CDR1 LNHNV, CDR2 YYDKDF (reference sequence). CDR3 in amino acids: CATSRDTPGRVTKNIQYF. The CDR3 region has the DNA TGTGCCACCAGCAGAGATACCCCAGGGAGAGTGACCAAAAACATTCAGTACTTC.

This clonotype was counted a few times. The V gene is TRBV20-1, the J gene TRBJ1-1; D uncertain. Germline V gene data show CDR1 as DFQATT and CDR2 as SNEGSKA (reference sequence). The CDR3 runs to 17 residues. Trimming cost V 0 bases and J 4 bases, with 21 bases left between them. The CDR3 DNA reads TGCAGTGCTAGAGATACCTTGACGGGAACTCGGTCCACTGAAGCTTTCTTT. Its translation is CSARDTLTGTRSTEAFF.

V usage is TRBV7-9 and J usage is TRBJ2-7; 11 bases agree with TRBD2. The CDR3 sequence is 17 residues long. V lost 5 bases to trimming and J lost 1 base; unmatched junction nucleotides: 10. Germline loops: CDR1 SEHNR, CDR2 FQNEAQ (reference sequence). Here the CDR3 DNA reads TGTGCCAGCAGCGCCGAGAAGACTAGCGGGGTTTCCTACGAGCAGTACTTC. It translates to CASSAEKTSGVSYEQYF.

This clonotype has ten or more counts. CDR3 residues: CSVDLQYTDTQYF. Here the CDR3 DNA reads TGCAGCGTTGACCTCCAGTACACAGATACGCAGTATTTT. The chain couples TRBV29-1 to TRBJ2-3; D is ambiguous. The CDR3 is 13 residues long. Trimming removed 3 bases at V and 2 bases at J, with 9 bases between. CDR1 and CDR2 (germline): SQVTM, ANQGSEA.

This clonotype was counted a few times. This chain connects TRBV12-3 or TRBV12-4 to TRBJ1-6; 7 positions match TRBD1. J was trimmed by 7 bases and V by 3 bases; bases with no gene match: 3. The CDR3 is 14 residues long. The CDR3 sequence is CASSFGQENSPLHF. The CDR3 DNA sequence: TGTGCCAGCAGTTTTGGACAGGAGAATTCACCCCTCCACTTT.

The rearrangement links TRBV7-9 to TRBJ1-2, with D maybe TRBD1 (6 bases). The germline CDR1 and CDR2 sequences are SEHNR and FQNEAQ (reference sequence). The CDR3 runs 15 residues. The V end was cut by 1 base, the J end by 8 bases, with 17 bases between. CDR3 sequence reads: CASSLGMTGSEGYTF. CDR3 DNA: TGTGCCAGCAGCTTAGGGATGACAGGTTCGGAAGGCTACACCTTC.

The V and J genes are TRBV6-5 and TRBJ2-5; D is unclear. This CDR3 is 14 amino acids long. Per germline, CDR1 MNHEY and CDR2 SVGAGI. Trimming cost V 0 bases and J 2 bases, with 7 bases left between them. This CDR3 reads CASSYSVRQETQYF. The CDR3 bases are TGTGCCAGCAGTTACTCGGTCAGACAAGAGACCCAGTACTTC.

A few counts support this clonotype. The rearrangement links TRBV5-1 to TRBJ2-7; 10 bases are shared with TRBD2. Germline lookup yields CDR1 SGHRS and CDR2 YFSETQ. V shed 2 bases and J 0 bases; nucleotides not matched to a gene: 8. CDR3 size: 17 residues. The CDR3 sequence: CASSFGRTSGSSYEQYF. The CDR3 coding sequence is TGCGCCAGCAGCTTCGGGCGGACTAGCGGTAGCTCCTACGAGCAGTACTTC. The full variable domain, rest sourced from reference TRBV5-1 and TRBJ2-7, is KAGVTQTPRYLIKTRGQQVTLSCSPISGHRSVSWYQQTPGQGLQFLFEYFSETQRNKGNFPGRFSGRQFSNSRSEMNVSTLELGDSALYLCASSFGRTSGSSYEQYFGPGTRLTVT.

The table lists this clonotype with a few counts. The chain combines TRBV5-1 with TRBJ2-4; possibly TRBD1 or TRBD2 for D (5 bases each). The CDR3 extends over 16 amino acids. Looked up from germline, CDR1 is SGHRS and CDR2 is YFSETQ. V was cut by 1 base and J by 0 bases, with 11 bases left in between. The CDR3 DNA follows: TGCGCCAGCAGCTTGAGGGGACCAGTAGCCAAAAACATTCAGTACTTC. Its protein is CASSLRGPVAKNIQYF.

The chain combines TRBV7-3 with TRBJ2-2; D might be TRBD2 (5 bases). Trimming left V 9 bases short and J 4 bases short, with 15 bases between. Germline V lookup: CDR1 SGHTA, CDR2 FQGTGA. The CDR3 extends over 14 amino acids. This CDR3 reads CASTEGLLTGELFF. DNA of the CDR3: TGTGCCAGTACCGAGGGTCTGCTCACCGGGGAGCTGTTTTTT.